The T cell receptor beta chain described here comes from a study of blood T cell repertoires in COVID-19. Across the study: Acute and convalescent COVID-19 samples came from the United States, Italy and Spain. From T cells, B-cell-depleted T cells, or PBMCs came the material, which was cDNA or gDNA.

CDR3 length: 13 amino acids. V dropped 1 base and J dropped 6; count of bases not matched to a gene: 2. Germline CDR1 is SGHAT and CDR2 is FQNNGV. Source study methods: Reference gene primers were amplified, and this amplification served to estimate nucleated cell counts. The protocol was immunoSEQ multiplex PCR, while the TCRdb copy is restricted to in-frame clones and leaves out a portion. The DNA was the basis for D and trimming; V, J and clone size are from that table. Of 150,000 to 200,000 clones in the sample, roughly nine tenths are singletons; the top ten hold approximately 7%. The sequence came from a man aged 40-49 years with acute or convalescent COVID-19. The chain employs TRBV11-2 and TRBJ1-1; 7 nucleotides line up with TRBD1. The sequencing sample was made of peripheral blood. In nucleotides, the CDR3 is TGTGCCAGCAGCTTAGGAACAGGGGCTGAAGCTTTCTTT. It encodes CASSLGTGAEAFF.